Shown below are 9 T cell receptor beta chains from a single sample sequenced in a study of T cells in Graves' hyperthyroidism and ophthalmopathy (dated 2019 in TCRdb). Libraries were constructed by multiplex PCR. Sequencing used an Illumina HiSeq 2000. The TCR beta CDR3 regions were amplified from RNA transcripts. The TCR CDR3 was subjected to a first round of RT-PCR using the HTBI primer set and the Qiagen OneStep RT-PCR kit. The public reads were run again by TCRdb, first through fastp at Q25 and then through MiXCR, and only productive beta chains were kept. Entries that share a CDR3 protein sequence are merged under the most common genes and DNA. This sample gives hundreds of thousands of distinct CDR3 sequences in total; roughly 15% of them show up just once. Under 15% of the sample goes to the ten largest clones. Sequencing was carried out using blood. These TCRs come from a woman in her forties or fifties with Graves' ophthalmopathy.

This clonotype has more than one count but fewer than ten. The chain has TRBV6-1 and TRBJ1-2; TRBD1 is a possible D gene (5 bases). The CDR3 runs to 13 residues. Germline V gene data show CDR1 as MNHNS and CDR2 as SASEGT. V lost 7 bases and J 4 bases, leaving 13 bases between the germline ends. DNA for the CDR3: TGTGCCAGCACTGTAGCAGGGATCTATGGCTACACCTTC. Its protein product is CASTVAGIYGYTF.

The sample holds a few counts of this clonotype. This chain joins TRBV29-1 and TRBJ1-5, with 7 bases matching TRBD1. CDR1 is SQVTM, CDR2 ANQGSEA, per germline. This CDR3 is built from 13 residues. Losses at the gene ends were 4 bases for V and 4 bases for J; bases not matched to a gene: 4. CDR3 residues: CSVARDSNQPQHF. The CDR3 region has the DNA TGCAGCGTTGCCCGGGACAGTAATCAGCCCCAGCATTTT.

V and J are TRBV6-6 and TRBJ1-3; 9 bases map to TRBD1. Germline values: CDR1 MNHNY, CDR2 SVGAGI (reference sequence). The CDR3 extends over 14 amino acids. V lost 2 bases and J lost 7; bases outside the gene matches: 3. CDR3 DNA: TGTGCCAGCAGTTACCGGACAGGGGTGAACACCATATATTTT. Residues: CASSYRTGVNTIYF.

This clonotype has a handful of counts. The V call is TRBV12-3 or TRBV12-4, the J call TRBJ1-5; D is undetermined. This CDR3 has 14 amino acids. The ends were cut back, 0 bases at V and 0 bases at J, with 3 bases in the middle. The CDR3 spells CASSLALSNQPQHF. For the CDR3, the DNA is TGTGCCAGCAGTTTAGCGCTTAGCAATCAGCCCCAGCATTTT.

This clonotype appeared many times. The CDR3, as DNA: TGCGCCAGCAGCTTGGACCCTATAGCGGGAGGATGGGAGACCCAGTACTTC. Its protein is CASSLDPIAGGWETQYF. V is TRBV5-1 and J is TRBJ2-5; 10 nucleotides match TRBD2. The junction had 10 bases not matched to a gene; V was cut back by 0 bases and J by 5 bases. Germline-derived CDR1 and CDR2 are SGHRS and YFSETQ. This CDR3 has 17 residues.

In its sample, this clonotype was seen many times. Written as DNA, the CDR3 is TGCAGTGTCGACGGACACATCCAAGAGACCCAGTACTTC. It specifies CSVDGHIQETQYF. The chain combines TRBV20-1 with TRBJ2-5; TRBD1 might be the D (5 bases). Looked up from germline, CDR1 is DFQATT and CDR2 is SNEGSKA (reference sequence). CDR3 length: 13 residues. Trimming left V 7 bases short and J 1 base short, with 13 bases between.

This clonotype was detected only a few times. The V call is TRBV6-2 or TRBV6-3, the J call TRBJ2-2; 7 bases agree with TRBD2. CDR1 MNHEY and CDR2 SVGEGT come from the germline V gene. Unmatched junction bases numbered 7, after V lost 2 bases and J lost 4 bases. The length of the CDR3 is 16 residues. CDR3 amino acids: CASSYRPSGTTGELFF. The CDR3 nucleotides read TGTGCCAGCAGTTACAGGCCTAGCGGAACCACCGGGGAGCTGTTTTTT.

The chain has TRBV6-6 and TRBJ1-5; D is unresolved. The CDR3 covers 13 residues. Germline-derived CDR1 and CDR2 are MNHNY and SVGAGI (reference sequence). Trimming pared 2 bases from V and 7 bases from J, leaving 9 bases between. CDR3 amino acids: CASSYNGVQPQHF. The CDR3 DNA sequence: TGTGCCAGCAGTTACAACGGAGTACAGCCCCAGCATTTT.

The rearrangement joins TRBV20-1 to TRBJ1-6; D possibly corresponds to TRBD1 (5 bases). The germline V gene encodes CDR1 DFQATT and CDR2 SNEGSKA (reference sequence). The CDR3 runs to 12 residues. V was trimmed by 6 bases and J by 8 bases, leaving 11 bases between them. The CDR3 loop reads CSASLGDSPLHF. In nucleotides, the CDR3 is TGCAGTGCCAGCCTGGGGGATTCACCCCTCCACTTT.